The T cell receptor (beta chain) described here comes from a study of blood T cell repertoires in COVID-19. Under the authors' procedure: The authors estimated nucleated cell counts from reference gene primer amplification. Repertoires were generated with immunoSEQ multiplex PCR, while TCRdb's copy carries only in-frame clones and drops some. The V and J calls and clone size are taken from that table; D and trimming were inferred from the DNA. The sample consists of about 45,000 clones, more than 80% of them appearing once. The CDR3 runs to 15 residues. Germline assignment: CDR1 SGDLS and CDR2 YYNGEE. V was shortened by 4 bases and J by 0 bases, with 11 bases between the two germline ends.

V gene TRBV9 combines with J gene TRBJ2-1; maybe TRBD1 (6 bases). What was sequenced was peripheral blood. The receptor comes from an older man in a cohort sampled during active COVID-19. CDR3 loop: CASSTRDTSYNEQFF. CDR3 nucleotide sequence: TGTGCCAGCAGCACCCGGGACACCTCCTACAATGAGCAGTTCTTC.